This TCR beta chain was observed in a study of shared clonotypes between healthy human individuals. CDR1 LNHNV and CDR2 YYDKDF come from the germline V gene (reference sequence). V trimming: 3 bases; J trimming: 4 bases; junction bases outside the gene matches: 7. This CDR3 has 16 residues. Here immunoSEQ multiplex PCR was the method, and the copy in TCRdb shows in-frame clones only, minus some. Seen here are roughly 1,500,000 clones, about 98.5% observed once, and the top ten hold around 0.33%. This TCR was recovered from a man younger than 45 in good health. The chain has TRBV15 and TRBJ1-5; TRBD1 agrees at 9 bases. Material for sequencing was naive CD4+ T cells sorted from blood. Documented subset: CD45RA+ positively selected. CDR3 sequence reads: CATSSGDRVGNQPQHF. The CDR3 bases are TGTGCCACCAGCAGCGGGGACAGGGTGGGTAATCAGCCCCAGCATTTT.